Sequencing of this TCR beta chain was carried out in a study of blood T cell repertoires in COVID-19. Study details: Collection of acute and convalescent COVID-19 samples took place in the United States, Italy and Spain. T cells, B-cell-depleted T cells, or PBMCs provided the cDNA or gDNA that served as material.

As handled by the study authors: Estimates of nucleated cell counts were drawn from the amplification of reference gene primers. Produced via immunoSEQ multiplex PCR; TCRdb's table is partial and in-frame only. The V and J calls and clone size come from that table; D and trimming were worked out from the DNA. The top ten hold roughly 7% of the sample, which has some 34,000 clones, roughly 85% seen once. The CDR3 is 16 residues long. CDR1 and CDR2 (germline): SGHRS, YFSETQ. Trimming cost V 1 base and J 3 bases, with 15 bases left between them. Sequencing was performed on peripheral blood. The clonotype originates from a human donor in a cohort sampled during active COVID-19. The chain carries TRBV5-1 and TRBJ2-3; D is undetermined. The CDR3 is CASSLLFLEETDTQYF. The CDR3 DNA sequence: TGCGCCAGCAGCTTGCTTTTCCTTGAGGAGACAGATACGCAGTATTTT.